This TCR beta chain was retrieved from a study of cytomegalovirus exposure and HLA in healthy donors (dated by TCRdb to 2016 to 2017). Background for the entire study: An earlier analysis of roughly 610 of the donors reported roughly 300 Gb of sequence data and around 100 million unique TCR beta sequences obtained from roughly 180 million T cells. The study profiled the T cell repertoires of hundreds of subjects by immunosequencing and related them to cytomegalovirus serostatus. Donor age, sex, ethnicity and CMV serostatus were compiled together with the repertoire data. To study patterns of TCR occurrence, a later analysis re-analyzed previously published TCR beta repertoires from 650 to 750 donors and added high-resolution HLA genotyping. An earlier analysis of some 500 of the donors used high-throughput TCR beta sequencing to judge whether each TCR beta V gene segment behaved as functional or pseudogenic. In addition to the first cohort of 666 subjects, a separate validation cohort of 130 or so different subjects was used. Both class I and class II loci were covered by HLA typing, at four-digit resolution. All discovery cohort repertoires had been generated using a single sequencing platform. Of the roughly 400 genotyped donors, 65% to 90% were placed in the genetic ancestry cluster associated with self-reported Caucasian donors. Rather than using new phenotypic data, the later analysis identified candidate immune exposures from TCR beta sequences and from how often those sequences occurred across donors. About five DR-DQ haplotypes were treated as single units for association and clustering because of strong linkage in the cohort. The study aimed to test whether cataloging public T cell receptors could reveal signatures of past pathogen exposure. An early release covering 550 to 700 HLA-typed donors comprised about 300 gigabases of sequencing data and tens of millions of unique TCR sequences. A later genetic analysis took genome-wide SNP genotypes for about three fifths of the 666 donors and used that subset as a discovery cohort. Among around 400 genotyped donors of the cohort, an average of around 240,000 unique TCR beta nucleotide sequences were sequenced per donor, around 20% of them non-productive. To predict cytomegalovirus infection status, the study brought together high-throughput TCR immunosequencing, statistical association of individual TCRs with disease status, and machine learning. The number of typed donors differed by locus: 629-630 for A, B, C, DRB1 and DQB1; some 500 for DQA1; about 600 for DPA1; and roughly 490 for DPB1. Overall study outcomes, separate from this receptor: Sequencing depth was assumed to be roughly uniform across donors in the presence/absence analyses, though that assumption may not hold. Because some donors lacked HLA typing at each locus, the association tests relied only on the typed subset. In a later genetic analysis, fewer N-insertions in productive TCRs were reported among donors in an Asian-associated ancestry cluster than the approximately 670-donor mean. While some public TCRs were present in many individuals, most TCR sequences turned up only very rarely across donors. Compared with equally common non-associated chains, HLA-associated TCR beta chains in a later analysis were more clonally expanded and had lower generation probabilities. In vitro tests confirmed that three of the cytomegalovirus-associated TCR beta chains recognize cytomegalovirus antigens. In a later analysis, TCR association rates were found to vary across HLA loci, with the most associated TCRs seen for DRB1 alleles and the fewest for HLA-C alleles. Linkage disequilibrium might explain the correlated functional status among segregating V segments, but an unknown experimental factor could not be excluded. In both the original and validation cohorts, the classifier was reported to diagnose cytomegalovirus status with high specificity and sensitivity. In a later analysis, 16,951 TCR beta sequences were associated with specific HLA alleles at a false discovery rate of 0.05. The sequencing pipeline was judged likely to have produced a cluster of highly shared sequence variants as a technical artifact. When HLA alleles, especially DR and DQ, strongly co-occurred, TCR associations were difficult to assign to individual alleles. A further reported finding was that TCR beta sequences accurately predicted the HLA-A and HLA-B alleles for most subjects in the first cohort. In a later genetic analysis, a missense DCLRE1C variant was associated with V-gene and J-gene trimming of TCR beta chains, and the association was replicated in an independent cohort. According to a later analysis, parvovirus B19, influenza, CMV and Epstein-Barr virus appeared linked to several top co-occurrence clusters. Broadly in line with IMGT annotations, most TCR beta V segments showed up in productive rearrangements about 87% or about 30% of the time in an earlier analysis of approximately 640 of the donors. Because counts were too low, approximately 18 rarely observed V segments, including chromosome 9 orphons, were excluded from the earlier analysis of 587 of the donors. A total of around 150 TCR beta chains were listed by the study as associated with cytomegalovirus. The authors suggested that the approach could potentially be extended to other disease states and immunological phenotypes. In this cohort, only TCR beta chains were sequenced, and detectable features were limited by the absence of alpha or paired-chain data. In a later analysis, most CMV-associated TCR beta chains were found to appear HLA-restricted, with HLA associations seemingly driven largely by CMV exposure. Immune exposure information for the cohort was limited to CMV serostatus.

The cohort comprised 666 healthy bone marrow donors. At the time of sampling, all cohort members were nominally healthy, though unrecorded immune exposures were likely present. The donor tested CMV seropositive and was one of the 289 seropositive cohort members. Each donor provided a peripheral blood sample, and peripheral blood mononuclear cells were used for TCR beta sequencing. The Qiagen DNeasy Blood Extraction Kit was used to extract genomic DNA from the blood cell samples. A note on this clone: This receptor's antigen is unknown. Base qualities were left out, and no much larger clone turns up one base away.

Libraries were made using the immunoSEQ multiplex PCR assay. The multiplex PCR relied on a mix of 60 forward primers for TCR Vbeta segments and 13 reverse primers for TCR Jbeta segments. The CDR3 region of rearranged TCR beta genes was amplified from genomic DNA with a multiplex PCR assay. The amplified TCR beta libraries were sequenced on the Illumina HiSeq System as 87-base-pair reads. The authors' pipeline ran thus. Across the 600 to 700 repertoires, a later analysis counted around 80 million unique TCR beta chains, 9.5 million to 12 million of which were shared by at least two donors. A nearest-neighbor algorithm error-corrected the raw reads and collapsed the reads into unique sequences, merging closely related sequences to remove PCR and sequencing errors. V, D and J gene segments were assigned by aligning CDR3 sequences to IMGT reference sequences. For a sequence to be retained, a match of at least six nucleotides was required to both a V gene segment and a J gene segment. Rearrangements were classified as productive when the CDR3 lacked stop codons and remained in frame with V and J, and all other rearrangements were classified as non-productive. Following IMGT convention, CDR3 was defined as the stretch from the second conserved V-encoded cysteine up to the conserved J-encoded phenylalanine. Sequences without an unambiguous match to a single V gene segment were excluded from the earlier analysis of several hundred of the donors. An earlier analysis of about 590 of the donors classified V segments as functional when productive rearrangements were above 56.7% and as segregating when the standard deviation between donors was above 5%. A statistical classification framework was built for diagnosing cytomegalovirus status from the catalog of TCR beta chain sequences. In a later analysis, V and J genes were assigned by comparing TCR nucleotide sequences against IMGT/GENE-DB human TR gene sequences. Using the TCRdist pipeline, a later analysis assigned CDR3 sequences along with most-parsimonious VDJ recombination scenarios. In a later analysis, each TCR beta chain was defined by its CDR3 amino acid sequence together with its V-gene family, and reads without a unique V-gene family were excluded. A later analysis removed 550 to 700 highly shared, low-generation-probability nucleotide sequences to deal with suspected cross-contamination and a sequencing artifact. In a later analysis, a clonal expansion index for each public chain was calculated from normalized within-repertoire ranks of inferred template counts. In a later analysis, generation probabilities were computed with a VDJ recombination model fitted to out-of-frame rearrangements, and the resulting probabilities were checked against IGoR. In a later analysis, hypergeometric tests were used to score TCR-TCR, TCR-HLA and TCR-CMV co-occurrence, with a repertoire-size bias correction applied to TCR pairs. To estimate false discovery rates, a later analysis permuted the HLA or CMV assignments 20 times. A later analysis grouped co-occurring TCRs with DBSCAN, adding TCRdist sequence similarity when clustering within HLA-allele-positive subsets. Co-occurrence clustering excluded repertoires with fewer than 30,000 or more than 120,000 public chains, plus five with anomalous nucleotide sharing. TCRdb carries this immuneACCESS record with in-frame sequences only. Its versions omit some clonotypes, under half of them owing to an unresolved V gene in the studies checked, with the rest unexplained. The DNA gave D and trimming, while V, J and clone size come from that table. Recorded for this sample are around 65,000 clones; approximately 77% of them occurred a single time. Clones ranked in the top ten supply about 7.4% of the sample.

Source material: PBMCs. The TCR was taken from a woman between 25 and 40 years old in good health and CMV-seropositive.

The bases read TGCAGCGTTAGGAGCGGGAGTTGGGAGACCCAGTACTTC. Its product reads: CSVRSGSWETQYF. The rearranged chain carries TRBV29-1 and TRBJ2-5, and 8 junction bases match TRBD2. From the cysteine up to the phenylalanine, the CDR3 has a length of 13 residues. Only CDR3 DNA is held: 39 bases, read in frame from base 1. V ends up 5 bases short and J 5 bases short, with an unmatched junction base count of 7. The germline V gene supplies CDR1 SQVTM and CDR2 ANQGSEA.